This T cell receptor beta chain was identified in a study of graft-versus-host responses after intestinal transplantation. At the level of the study: Following induction with anti-thymocyte globulin, all recipients were given tacrolimus and steroids for about 3 years. General study points: Among recipient marrow samples, GvH clones were found; some appeared first in ileum or blood.

In the case of this clone: Its antigen is as yet unknown.

The germline V gene has CDR1 SGHVS and CDR2 FQNEAQ. The CDR3 covers 14 residues. Trimming removed 7 bases from V and 7 bases from J; junction bases left unmatched: 10. The method was immunoSEQ multiplex PCR; TCRdb's version includes in-frame clones alone and lacks a portion of them. The sample lists some 39,000 clones; roughly nine tenths were seen once. The clonotype comes from a human patient who received an intestinal transplant, so some T cells may come from the graft donor. Sequencing was performed on PBMCs, taken about 270 days after transplant. The chain is built from TRBV7-8 and TRBJ2-1; TRBD2 matches 7 bases. CDR3 protein: CASTPRYGGNEQFF. In DNA form, the CDR3 reads TGTGCCAGCACCCCGAGGTACGGGGGGAATGAGCAGTTCTTC.